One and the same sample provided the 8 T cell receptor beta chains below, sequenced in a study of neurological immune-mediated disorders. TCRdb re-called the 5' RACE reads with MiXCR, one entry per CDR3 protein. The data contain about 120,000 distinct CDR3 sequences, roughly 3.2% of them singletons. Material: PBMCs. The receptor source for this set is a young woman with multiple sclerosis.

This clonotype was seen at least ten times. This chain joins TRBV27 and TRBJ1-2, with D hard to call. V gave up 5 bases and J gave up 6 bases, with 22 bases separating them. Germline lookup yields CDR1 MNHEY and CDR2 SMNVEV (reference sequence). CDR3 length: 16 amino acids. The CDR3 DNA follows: TGTGCCAGCAGTACCTGGTCAGAGTCAAGAGATGATGGCTACACCTTC. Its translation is CASSTWSESRDDGYTF.

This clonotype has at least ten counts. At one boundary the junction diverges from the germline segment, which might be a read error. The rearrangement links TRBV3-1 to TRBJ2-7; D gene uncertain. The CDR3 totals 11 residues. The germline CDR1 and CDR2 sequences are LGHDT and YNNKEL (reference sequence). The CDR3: CASSLAGEQYF. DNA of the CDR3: TGCGCCAGCAGCTTGGCCGGTGAGCAGTACTTC.

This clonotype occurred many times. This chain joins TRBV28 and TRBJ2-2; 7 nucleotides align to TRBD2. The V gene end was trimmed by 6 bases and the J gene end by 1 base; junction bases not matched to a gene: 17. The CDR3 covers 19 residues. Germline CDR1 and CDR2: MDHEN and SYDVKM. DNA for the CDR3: TGTGCCAGCAGCCCCCGCCGGACTAGGTCTCCGGAGAACACCGGGGAGCTGTTTTTT. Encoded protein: CASSPRRTRSPENTGELFF.

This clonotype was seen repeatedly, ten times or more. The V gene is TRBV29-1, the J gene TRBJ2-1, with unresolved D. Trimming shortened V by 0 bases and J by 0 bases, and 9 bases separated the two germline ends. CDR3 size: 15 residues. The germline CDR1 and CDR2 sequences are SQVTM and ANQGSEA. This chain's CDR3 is CSVEEVNRSYNEQFF. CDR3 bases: TGCAGCGTTGAAGAAGTAAACCGCTCCTACAATGAGCAGTTCTTC.

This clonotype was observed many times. Written as DNA, the CDR3 is TGTGCCAGCAGCTTAGACACAAATCAGCCCCAGCATTTT. Translated, it gives CASSLDTNQPQHF. J is TRBJ1-5 and V is TRBV7-2; no clear D. The CDR3 is 13 residues long. With 1 base removed from V and 4 bases from J, the gap between germline ends came to 5 bases. The germline CDR1 and CDR2 sequences are SGHTA and FQGNSA.

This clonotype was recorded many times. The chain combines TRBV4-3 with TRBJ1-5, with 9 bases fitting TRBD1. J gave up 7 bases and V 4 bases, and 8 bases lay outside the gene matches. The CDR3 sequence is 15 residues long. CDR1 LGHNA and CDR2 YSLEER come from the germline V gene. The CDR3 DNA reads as TGCGCCAGCAGCCCCGACAGGGGGTTGCAGCAGCCCCAGCATTTT. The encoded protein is CASSPDRGLQQPQHF.

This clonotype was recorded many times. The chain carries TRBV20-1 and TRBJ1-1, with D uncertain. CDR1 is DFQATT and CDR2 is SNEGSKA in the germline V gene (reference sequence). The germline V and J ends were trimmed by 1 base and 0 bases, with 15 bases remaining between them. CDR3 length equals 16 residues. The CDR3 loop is CSARGRMLPLNTEAFF. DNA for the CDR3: TGCAGTGCTAGAGGGAGGATGCTTCCCTTGAACACTGAAGCTTTCTTT.

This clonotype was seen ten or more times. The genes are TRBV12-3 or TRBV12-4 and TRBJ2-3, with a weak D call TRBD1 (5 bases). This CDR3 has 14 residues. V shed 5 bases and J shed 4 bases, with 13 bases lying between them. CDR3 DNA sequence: TGTGCCAGCAGTCAGGACACCGCTCCAGATACGCAGTATTTT. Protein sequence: CASSQDTAPDTQYF.